The TCR beta chain described here comes from a study of OX40 agonist ivuxolimab in advanced cancers. About the research overall: Each dose-escalation patient presented with hepatocellular carcinoma, melanoma, renal cell or head and neck cancer.

The table came from immunoSEQ multiplex PCR; TCRdb's copy has only in-frame clones and leaves some out. The data hold 65,000 or so clones, with more than 80% observed a single time. The CDR3 totals 15 residues. The ends lost 3 bases at V and 6 bases at J; junction bases unmatched: 9. Germline values: CDR1 SGHRS, CDR2 YFSETQ. The chain carries TRBV5-1 and TRBJ1-1; TRBD1 matches at 9 bases. The sample consisted of CD4+ or CD8+ T cells sorted from blood, taken in a trial of the OX40 agonist ivuxolimab. The sequence was collected from an adult with an advanced solid tumor such as melanoma, head and neck, liver or kidney cancer. DNA for the CDR3: TGCGCCAGCAGCTCACCCTTAGACAGGGGGGCTGAAGCTTTCTTT. This codes for CASSSPLDRGAEAFF.